This TCR beta chain was observed in a study of brain T cells in children with intractable seizures. General study points: Absence of clones before surgery may stem from lower sequencing depth.

Sequencing was performed with immunoSEQ multiplex PCR; in TCRdb, only in-frame clones are kept and a portion is missing. The top ten clones hold under 7% of a sample with a few hundred thousand clones, about 94% of them seen once. The time point here: blood from clinic visit 5 months post-surgery; TSC patient then seizure free. Only cases whose brain tissue showed the highest T cell transcript signatures were sequenced. Patients received at least one anti-epileptic drug before surgery. The CDR3 runs to 15 residues. CDR1 is SGHRS and CDR2 is YFSETQ in the germline V gene. V dropped 0 bases and J dropped 1 base, with 8 bases sitting between them. To note about this clone: Its specificity is unknown. Different DNA sequences within this sample yield the same CDR3.

This TCR came from a boy under three years old with tuberous sclerosis and intractable seizures. The rearrangement uses TRBV5-1 and TRBJ2-1, with a weak D call TRBD2 (6 bases). The specimen comprised peripheral blood, sampled less than 6 months after surgery. The DNA of the CDR3 is TGCGCCAGCAGCTTGGATGGGGGGTCCTACAATGAGCAGTTCTTC. As protein: CASSLDGGSYNEQFF.